The 17 T cell receptor beta chains below all came from one sample that was sequenced in a study of T cell responses to AZD1222 COVID-19 vaccine. The protocol was immunoSEQ multiplex PCR, while the TCRdb copy is restricted to in-frame clones and leaves out a portion. The sample gives around 100,000 clones, about 85% of which show up once; 4.5% is in the top ten. The source material was peripheral blood, sampled 28 days after the second AZD1222 dose. The receptors originated from an adult who received the AZD1222 COVID-19 vaccine.

V gene TRBV27 combines with J gene TRBJ2-3; 9 bases fit TRBD2. Germline CDR1 MNHEY, CDR2 SMNVEV (reference sequence). The junction had 8 bases not matched to a gene; V was cut back by 5 bases and J by 2 bases. The CDR3 loop spans 16 amino acids. The CDR3 DNA reads TGTGCCAGCAGTCCCAGAGCGGGAGGCTTCACAGATACGCAGTATTTT. Encoded protein: CASSPRAGGFTDTQYF.

The V and J genes are TRBV7-9 and TRBJ1-1, with a tentative D call TRBD1 (5 bases). The V end was cut by 4 bases, the J end by 11 bases, with 20 bases between. CDR3 length: 14 amino acids. Germline values: CDR1 SEHNR, CDR2 FQNEAQ (reference sequence). CDR3 sequence reads: CASSSPRDWGAAFF. The CDR3 coding sequence is TGTGCCAGCAGCTCACCCCGGGACTGGGGAGCCGCTTTCTTT.

The rearrangement links TRBV5-1 to TRBJ2-7, with TRBD2 matching 9 bases. Losses at the gene ends were 2 bases for V and 5 bases for J; bases not matched to a gene: 14. The germline V gene encodes CDR1 SGHRS and CDR2 YFSETQ. CDR3 length: 17 residues. CDR3 coding DNA: TGCGCCAGCAGCTTTGGTGATAGCGGGGGTGGCAGGCACGAGCAGTACTTC. The encoded protein is CASSFGDSGGGRHEQYF.

This clone was counted a few times. The chain employs TRBV19 and TRBJ2-5; D possibly corresponds to TRBD1 (5 bases). Germline CDR1 and CDR2: LNHDA and SQIVND (reference sequence). Deletions cut 3 bases from V and 1 base from J, with 15 bases between. This CDR3 is 16 amino acids long. Here the CDR3 DNA reads TGTGCCAGTAGTATGGCAGGGATCCCCGCCCAAGAGACCCAGTACTTC. It translates to CASSMAGIPAQETQYF.

The chain combines TRBV5-1 with TRBJ1-1, with a tentative D call TRBD1 (5 bases). CDR3 size: 16 residues. Germline CDR1 and CDR2: SGHRS and YFSETQ. V lost 4 bases and J lost 5, with 21 bases in between. As DNA, the CDR3 is TGCGCCAGCAGCGACAGAGTGGGGTTGCGAAGGACTGAAGCTTTCTTT. This gives the protein CASSDRVGLRRTEAFF.

V gene TRBV10-3 combines with J gene TRBJ2-7, with 7 positions matching TRBD1. CDR1 and CDR2 from the germline V gene are ENHRY and SYGVKD. This CDR3 is 13 amino acids long. V shed 5 bases and J 2 bases; nucleotides not matched to a gene: 3. The CDR3 here is CAISPQGTYEQYF. The CDR3 coding sequence is TGTGCCATCAGTCCACAGGGGACCTACGAGCAGTACTTC.

The rearrangement joins TRBV27 to TRBJ2-7; 11 bases are a match to TRBD2. V dropped 9 bases and J dropped 0; count of bases not matched to a gene: 16. The CDR3 runs to 18 residues. Per the germline V gene, CDR1 is MNHEY and CDR2 is SMNVEV (reference sequence). In DNA, the CDR3 is TGTGCCAGTCCTGCTCCGGGACTAGCGGAATCAAGCTCCTACGAGCAGTACTTC. Translation gives CASPAPGLAESSSYEQYF.

V is TRBV19 and J is TRBJ2-2; D uncertain. Trimming shortened V by 4 bases and J by 3 bases, and 9 bases separated the two germline ends. The germline V gene encodes CDR1 LNHDA and CDR2 SQIVND (reference sequence). The CDR3 has 14 residues. Here the CDR3 DNA reads TGTGCCAGTAGTACTAACAGCTACACCGGGGAGCTGTTTTTT. It yields the protein CASSTNSYTGELFF.

V gene TRBV6-5 combines with J gene TRBJ2-1; possibly TRBD2 for D (6 bases). The CDR3 extends over 14 amino acids. V was cut by 5 bases and J by 14 bases, with 22 bases left in between. Germline V CDR1 and CDR2: MNHEY, SVGAGI. Here the CDR3 DNA reads TGTGCCAGCAGTCTTCTTGGGATAGCGGCGTCGGAGTTCTTC. Protein sequence: CASSLLGIAASEFF.

The rearrangement uses TRBV7-2 and TRBJ2-3, with 8 bases lining up with TRBD2. Germline V CDR1 and CDR2: SGHTA, FQGNSA. Trimming took 2 bases from V and 6 from J; bases not matched to a gene: 4. The CDR3 length is 14 residues. CDR3 in DNA: TGTGCCAGCAGCTTAAGCGGGAGTTCCGATACGCAGTATTTT. Translated: CASSLSGSSDTQYF.

This rearrangement joins TRBV9 to TRBJ1-6, with D possibly being TRBD1 (6 bases). The CDR3 contains 12 residues. Germline CDR1 reads SGDLS; CDR2 reads YYNGEE. V gave up 5 bases and J gave up 12 bases, with 12 bases separating them. In nucleotides, the CDR3 is TGTGCCAGCAGTGAGAGGGGGAAACCCCTCCACTTT. Encoded protein: CASSERGKPLHF. The full variable domain, rest sourced from reference TRBV9 and TRBJ1-6, is DSGVTQTPKHLITATGQRVTLRCSPRSGDLSVYWYQQSLDQGLQFLIQYYNGEERAKGNILERFSAQQFPDLHSELNLSSLELGDSALYFCASSERGKPLHFGNGTRLTVT.

The chain links TRBV3-1 (or the pseudogene TRBV3-2) to TRBJ2-1; tentative D call: TRBD2 (7 bases). V was cut by 4 bases and J by 4 bases, with 14 bases left in between. The CDR3 totals 15 residues. The germline V gene encodes CDR1 LGHDT and CDR2 YNNKEL (reference sequence). CDR3 coding DNA: TGTGCCAGCAGCCCCGCAAGGGGGGGGTACAATGAGCAGTTCTTC. Translating gives CASSPARGGYNEQFF.

V and J are TRBV11-3 and TRBJ2-3; D perhaps matches TRBD1 (5 bases). The CDR3 runs to 14 residues. Trimming removed 11 bases at V and 0 bases at J, with 15 bases between. The V gene's germline CDR1 is SGHNT and CDR2 YENEEA. The CDR3 is CASSRDRSTDTQYF. The CDR3 DNA follows: TGTGCCTCCTCTAGAGACAGAAGCACAGATACGCAGTATTTT.

Comment on this clone: The same CDR3 also results from other DNA sequences found in this sample. The chain combines TRBV3-1 (or the pseudogene TRBV3-2) with TRBJ1-3; unclear D gene. CDR1 and CDR2 from the germline V gene are LGHDT and YNNKEL (reference sequence). With 3 bases removed from V and 3 bases from J, the gap between germline ends came to 6 bases. CDR3 length: 13 amino acids. In nucleotides, the CDR3 is TGTGCCAGCAGCCAGGCGGGTGGAAACACCATATATTTT. This gives the protein CASSQAGGNTIYF.

V gene TRBV9 combines with J gene TRBJ1-2; no firm D call. The V end lost 2 bases, the J end lost 3 bases, and 23 bases lay between the germline ends. CDR1 is SGDLS, CDR2 YYNGEE, per germline. This CDR3 is 18 amino acids long. The DNA of the CDR3 is TGTGCCAGCAGCGTCTCGGCAGTCAAGGCGGGGTGGGACTATGGCTACACCTTC. Encoded protein: CASSVSAVKAGWDYGYTF.

The V and J genes are TRBV2 and TRBJ1-2; TRBD1 is a possible D gene (6 bases). Trimming shortened V by 8 bases and J by 3 bases, and 22 bases separated the two germline ends. Per germline, CDR1 SNHLY and CDR2 FYNNEI. The CDR3 is made up of 16 amino acids. The CDR3 spells CASVPNLQGRDYGYTF. In DNA form, the CDR3 reads TGTGCCAGCGTTCCGAATCTACAGGGAAGGGACTATGGCTACACCTTC.

This chain uses TRBV27 with TRBJ2-1; the match to TRBD2 covers 13 bases. CDR1 MNHEY and CDR2 SMNVEV come from the germline V gene (reference sequence). Trimming took 7 bases from V and 5 from J; bases not matched to a gene: 2. This CDR3 is 14 amino acids long. The CDR3 reads CASIGLAGDNEQFF. The CDR3 coding sequence is TGTGCCAGCATAGGACTAGCGGGAGACAATGAGCAGTTCTTC.